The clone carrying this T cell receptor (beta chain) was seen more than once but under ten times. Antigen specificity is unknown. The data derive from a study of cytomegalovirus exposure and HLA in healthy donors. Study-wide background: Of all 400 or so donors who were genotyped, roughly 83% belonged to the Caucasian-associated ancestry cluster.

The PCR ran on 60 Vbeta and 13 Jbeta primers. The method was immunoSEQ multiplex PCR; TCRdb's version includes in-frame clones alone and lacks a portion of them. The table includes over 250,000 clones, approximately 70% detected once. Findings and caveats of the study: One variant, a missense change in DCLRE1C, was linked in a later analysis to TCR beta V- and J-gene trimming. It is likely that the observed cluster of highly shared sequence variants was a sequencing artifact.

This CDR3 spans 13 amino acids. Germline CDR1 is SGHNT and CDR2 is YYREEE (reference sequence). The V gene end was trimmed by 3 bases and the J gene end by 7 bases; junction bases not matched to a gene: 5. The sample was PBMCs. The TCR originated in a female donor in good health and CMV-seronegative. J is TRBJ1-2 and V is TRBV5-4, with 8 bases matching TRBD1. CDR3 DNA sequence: TGTGCCAGCAGCTCAGGACAGGGTAGTGGCTACACCTTC. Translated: CASSSGQGSGYTF.